This T cell receptor beta chain originates from a study of Graves' ophthalmopathy and Graves' hyperthyroidism. RNA transcripts provided the template for amplifying TCR beta CDR3 regions. First-round RT-PCR relied on HTBI primers, and a second-round multiplex PCR came next. MiXCR, applied by TCRdb to the multiplex PCR reads, yields one record per CDR3 protein. The sample has 150,000 or so distinct CDR3 sequences; 35% to 45% are singletons. The CDR3 consists of 14 residues. V was cut by 10 bases and J by 5 bases, with 20 bases left in between. What supplied the PBMCs was 7.5 to 10 ml of fresh peripheral blood.

The clonotype originates from a man aged 25-45 years with Graves' ophthalmopathy. This chain uses TRBV12-3 or TRBV12-4 with TRBJ1-1; possible D gene TRBD1, 6 bases. The sequencing input was peripheral blood. The CDR3 DNA is TGTGCCATCGCGGGATGGGGGCCGGGAACTGAAGCTTTCTTT. It yields the protein CAIAGWGPGTEAFF.